A selection of T cell receptor beta chains follows, all from one sample in a study of CD8+CD57+ T cells in acquired aplastic anemia. One entry per CDR3 protein, called by TCRdb with MiXCR from the reads. The data contain fewer than 250,000 distinct CDR3 sequences, roughly half of them singletons. Sequencing was performed on sorted CD4+, CD8+, or CD8+CD57+ T cells (not recorded which) from PBMCs. These receptors were obtained from a human donor in good health, serving as a control. Both conserved end residues are part of each CDR3. Fields, in order: V gene, D gene, J gene, clone size, CDR3 length, CDR3 protein, CDR3 DNA. The D gene is left open where the match is weak. Size is stated for part of the rows, as once, few or many counts, or as a class when the clone is expanded.

>TRBV29-1|TRBD1|TRBJ1-1|NA|11
CSVRQGAKAFF
TGCAGCGTTCGGCAGGGGGCGAAAGCTTTCTTT
>TRBV20-1|NA|TRBJ1-2|many|12
CSASRQGYGYTF
TGCAGTGCTAGCCGGCAGGGGTATGGCTACACCTTC
>TRBV9|NA|TRBJ2-3|many|14
CASSVGRTTDTQYF
TGTGCCAGCAGCGTAGGACGAACCACAGATACGCAGTATTTT
>TRBV7-7|NA|TRBJ2-7|NA|11
CASSLGTEQYF
TGTGCTAGCAGCTTAGGGACCGAGCAGTACTTC
>TRBV28|NA|TRBJ1-2|many|15
CASSLFSGGIYGYTF
TGTGCCAGCAGTTTATTTTCAGGAGGAATTTATGGCTACACCTTC
>TRBV19|NA|TRBJ2-6|NA|18
CASSVAGQTFSGANVLTF
TGTGCCAGTAGTGTCGCGGGACAGACCTTCTCTGGGGCCAACGTCCTGACTTTC
>TRBV25-1|NA|TRBJ2-5|NA|16
CASSFNYGAYQETQYF
TGTGCCAGCAGTTTCAATTATGGGGCGTACCAAGAGACCCAGTACTTC
>TRBV5-5|NA|TRBJ2-3|NA|16
CASSLEGLPSTDTQYF
TGTGCCAGCAGCTTGGAGGGACTCCCTAGCACAGATACGCAGTATTTT
>TRBV2|NA|TRBJ2-7|NA|14
CASSKTRGFDEQYF
TGTGCCAGCAGCAAAACCAGGGGTTTCGACGAGCAGTACTTC
>TRBV12-3/TRBV12-4|NA|TRBJ2-3|NA|14
CASSFGSLTDTQYF
TGTGCCAGCAGTTTTGGCTCTCTCACGGATACGCAGTATTTT
>TRBV12-3/TRBV12-4|NA|TRBJ1-2|many|13
CASRPTGVRGYTF
TGTGCCAGCAGGCCTACCGGGGTGAGAGGCTACACCTTC
>TRBV2|TRBD1|TRBJ2-1|many|14
CASRTGTGYNEQFF
TGTGCCAGCAGGACCGGGACAGGTTACAATGAGCAGTTCTTC
>TRBV7-2|NA|TRBJ2-7|many|15
CASSLAAGSANEQYF
TGTGCCAGCAGCTTAGCAGCAGGTTCAGCTAACGAGCAGTACTTC
>TRBV11-3|TRBD1|TRBJ2-5|many|15
CASSSLHDRGGTQYF
TGTGCCAGCAGCTCCTTACATGACAGGGGAGGGACCCAGTACTTC
>TRBV20-1|NA|TRBJ2-7|NA|12
CSASGELDEQYF
TGCAGTGCTAGCGGGGAGTTGGACGAGCAGTACTTC
>TRBV7-6|NA|TRBJ1-6|NA|21
CASSLTIRSGTTSSYNSPLHF
TGTGCCAGCAGCTTAACCATTCGATCGGGGACAACGAGCTCCTATAATTCACCCCTCCACTTT
>TRBV7-2|NA|TRBJ1-1|NA|16
CASRTPGTSWGTEAFF
TGTGCCAGCAGAACCCCCGGGACTAGCTGGGGAACTGAAGCTTTCTTT
>TRBV7-9|NA|TRBJ2-7|NA|12
CASSSMTSEQYF
TGTGCCAGCAGCTCGATGACGAGCGAGCAGTACTTC
>TRBV10-2|TRBD1|TRBJ1-5|NA|15
CASNAGTGGVQPQHF
TGCGCCAGCAACGCCGGGACAGGGGGAGTTCAGCCCCAGCATTTT
>TRBV24-1|TRBD2|TRBJ2-3|NA|18
CATSPWTSGVFSTDTQYF
TGTGCCACCAGTCCATGGACTAGCGGGGTTTTTAGCACAGATACGCAGTATTTT
>TRBV20-1|TRBD1|TRBJ1-3|many|14
CSAGRTGQGNTIYF
TGCAGTGCTGGAAGGACAGGGCAAGGAAACACCATATATTTT
>TRBV19|TRBD2|TRBJ2-7|NA|13
CASSGTSGYEQYF
TGTGCCAGTAGTGGGACTAGCGGCTACGAGCAGTACTTC
>TRBV24-1|TRBD1|TRBJ2-3|NA|18
CATSDSSRQGWGTDTQYF
TGTGCCACCAGTGATTCCTCCAGACAGGGATGGGGCACAGATACGCAGTATTTT
>TRBV14|NA|TRBJ2-5|many|17
CASSQDRFSYGEETQYF
TGTGCCAGCAGCCAAGATCGGTTCTCTTACGGGGAAGAGACCCAGTACTTC
>TRBV9|NA|TRBJ2-7|NA|15
CASSVAWDGGYEQYF
TGTGCCAGCAGCGTGGCCTGGGACGGGGGATACGAGCAGTACTTC
>TRBV10-1|NA|TRBJ2-7|NA|12
CASSAGDYEQYF
TGCGCCAGCAGTGCTGGAGACTACGAGCAGTACTTC
>TRBV5-1|TRBD1|TRBJ2-7|NA|15
CASSVGQGGNYEQYF
TGCGCCAGCAGCGTGGGACAGGGTGGTAACTACGAGCAGTACTTC
>TRBV15|TRBD1|TRBJ2-7|once|14
CATSPGQGPNEQYF
TGTGCCACCAGTCCGGGACAGGGGCCAAACGAGCAGTACTTC
>TRBV20-1|NA|TRBJ2-3|many|15
CSARGGTTATDTQYF
TGCAGTGCTAGAGGTGGCACTACAGCCACAGATACGCAGTATTTT
>TRBV5-5|NA|TRBJ1-5|many|14
CASSVGRLNQPQHF
TGTGCCAGCAGCGTGGGACGGCTAAATCAGCCCCAGCATTTT
>TRBV7-3|NA|TRBJ2-3|few|15
CVSSYGRATTGTQYF
TGTGTCAGCAGCTACGGGCGGGCCACGACAGGTACGCAGTATTTT
>TRBV12-3/TRBV12-4|TRBD1|TRBJ2-7|NA|14
CASSFAGTGSEQYF
TGTGCCAGCAGTTTCGCCGGGACAGGGAGCGAGCAGTACTTC
>TRBV25-1|TRBD1|TRBJ1-1|few|15
CASSGRTGGVTEAFF
TGTGCCAGCAGTGGTCGGACAGGGGGCGTGACTGAAGCTTTCTTT
>TRBV29-1|NA|TRBJ1-1|NA|11
CSVEKNTEAFF
TGCAGCGTTGAGAAGAACACTGAAGCTTTCTTT
>TRBV25-1|TRBD1|TRBJ1-2|NA|12
CATWQGVDGYTF
TGTGCCACCTGGCAGGGGGTTGATGGCTACACCTTC
>TRBV5-6|TRBD1|TRBJ1-1|NA|17
CASSSPWDSYGYTEAFF
TGTGCCAGCAGCTCCCCCTGGGACAGCTATGGCTACACTGAAGCTTTCTTT
>TRBV15|NA|TRBJ2-7|few|15
CATSRDRPNSYEQYF
TGTGCCACCAGCAGAGACCGTCCTAACTCCTACGAGCAGTACTTC
>TRBV5-1|TRBD2|TRBJ2-7|many|17
CASTPAGGGTISYEQYF
TGCGCCAGCACCCCTGCGGGGGGGGGTACCATCTCCTACGAGCAGTACTTC
>TRBV7-9|NA|TRBJ2-7|NA|14
CASSFTGLSYEQYF
TGTGCCAGCAGCTTCACAGGGCTTTCCTACGAGCAGTACTTC
>TRBV19|NA|TRBJ1-5|many|13
CASSPGYPRPQHF
TGTGCCAGTAGTCCTGGGTACCCTCGGCCCCAGCATTTT